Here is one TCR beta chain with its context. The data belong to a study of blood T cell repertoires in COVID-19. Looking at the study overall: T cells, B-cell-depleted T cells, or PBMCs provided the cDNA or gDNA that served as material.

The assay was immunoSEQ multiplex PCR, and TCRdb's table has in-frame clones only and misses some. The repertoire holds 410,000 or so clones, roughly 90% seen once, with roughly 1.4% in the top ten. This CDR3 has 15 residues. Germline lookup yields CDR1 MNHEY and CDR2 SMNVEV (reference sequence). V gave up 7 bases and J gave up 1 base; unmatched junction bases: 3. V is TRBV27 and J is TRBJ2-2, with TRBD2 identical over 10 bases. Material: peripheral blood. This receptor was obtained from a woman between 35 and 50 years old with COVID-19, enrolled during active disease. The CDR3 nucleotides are TGTGCCAGCACCCTAGCGGGAGAGAACACCGGGGAGCTGTTTTTT. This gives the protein CASTLAGENTGELFF.